This TCR beta chain derives from a study of OX40 agonist ivuxolimab in advanced cancers. Study at large: The dose of intravenous ivuxolimab that patients received every 2 weeks ranged from 0.01 to 10 mg/kg. Patients receiving dose escalation had hepatocellular carcinoma, melanoma, renal cell or head and neck cancer.

As regards this clone: Its specificity is not known.

Measured with immunoSEQ multiplex PCR; TCRdb has only the in-frame clones, and not every one. The repertoire holds about 61,000 clones, with about 86% as singletons. The CDR3 loop spans 12 amino acids. The germline V and J ends were trimmed by 2 bases and 9 bases, with 9 bases remaining between them. Germline-derived CDR1 and CDR2 are MNHNS and SASEGT. General study points: At 0.1 to 3.0 mg/kg and by week 6, clonal expansion occurred in CD4+ and CD8+ blood T cells.

This sequence originates from an adult with an advanced solid tumor such as melanoma, head and neck, liver or kidney cancer. This chain joins TRBV6-1 and TRBJ2-3; D unresolved. The source material was CD4+ or CD8+ T cells sorted from blood, sampled in a trial of the OX40 agonist ivuxolimab. CDR3 region: CASSEWFLTQYF. The CDR3 nucleotides read TGTGCCAGCAGTGAATGGTTTCTGACGCAGTATTTT.